A selection of T cell receptor beta chains follows, all from one sample in a study of vaccination effects on CD4 cells after COVID-19. Their cognate antigens are unknown. The table came from immunoSEQ multiplex PCR; TCRdb's copy has only in-frame clones and leaves some out. Found here are tens of thousands of clones, about 86% of them singletons; the top ten hold 1.2%. The sample in question was CD4+ T cells from PBMCs cultured with HCoV-229E spike peptides, obtained after COVID-19 vaccination. Source of these receptors: a human donor who received a COVID-19 vaccine. The CDR3 runs from the conserved cysteine through the conserved F or W. Each record gives: D gene, V gene, clone size, J gene, CDR3 protein, CDR3 DNA. The D gene is left open where the match is weak. For some rows the clone size is stated as once, few or many, or as a class when expanded; others skip it.

>-|TRBV6-4|-|TRBJ2-1
CASSHEQDSRGNEQFF
TGTGCCAGCAGCCACGAACAGGACTCAAGGGGCAATGAGCAGTTCTTC
>TRBD2|TRBV5-1|-|TRBJ2-3
CASSLYLAGGTDTQYF
TGCGCCAGCAGCTTGTATCTAGCGGGGGGCACAGATACGCAGTATTTT
>TRBD1|TRBV7-9|-|TRBJ2-6
CASSLALRGTGVGANVLTF
TGTGCCAGCAGCTTAGCTCTACGGGGGACAGGGGTCGGGGCCAACGTCCTGACTTTC
>TRBD2|TRBV5-8|once|TRBJ2-5
CASSLLAPQETQYF
TGTGCCAGCAGCCTACTAGCGCCTCAAGAGACCCAGTACTTC
>-|TRBV29-1|-|TRBJ2-1
CSVRLVPVYEQFF
TGCAGCGTCCGACTGGTCCCGGTCTATGAGCAGTTCTTC
>TRBD1|TRBV19|-|TRBJ2-6
CASSIGPQDRGTGGANVLTF
TGTGCCAGTAGTATAGGCCCCCAGGACAGGGGGACGGGAGGGGCCAACGTCCTGACTTTC
>-|TRBV6-5|-|TRBJ2-1
CASSYRSLLTNEQFF
TGTGCCAGCAGTTACAGGAGCCTACTTACGAATGAGCAGTTCTTC
>TRBD1|TRBV3-1/TRBV3-2|-|TRBJ1-4
CASSQSNPTGGWEKLFF
TGTGCCAGCAGTCAATCCAATCCTACAGGGGGCTGGGAAAAACTGTTTTTT
>TRBD1|TRBV7-3|-|TRBJ1-6
CASSLHGTGQNSPLHF
TGTGCCAGCAGCTTACACGGGACAGGGCAGAATTCACCCCTCCACTTT
>-|TRBV28|-|TRBJ1-2
CASSGADRGVEGYTF
TGTGCCAGCAGCGGCGCTGACCGGGGAGTCGAGGGCTACACCTTC
>-|TRBV12-5|-|TRBJ2-5
CASGSPGTQYF
TGTGCTAGTGGTTCTCCGGGGACCCAGTACTTC
>TRBD1|TRBV18|few|TRBJ2-2
CASSQGQGSGELFF
TGTGCCAGCTCTCAAGGACAGGGGTCCGGGGAGCTGTTTTTT
>TRBD1|TRBV5-1|-|TRBJ1-2
CASSSHRGANYGYTF
TGCGCCAGCAGCTCACACAGGGGGGCCAACTATGGCTACACCTTC
>-|TRBV2|few|TRBJ1-1
CASSERHLNTEAFF
TGTGCCAGCAGTGAAAGGCACCTGAACACTGAAGCTTTCTTT
>-|TRBV2|-|TRBJ1-1
CASNLRGGTEAFF
TGTGCCAGCAATTTGAGAGGGGGCACTGAAGCTTTCTTT
>TRBD2|TRBV7-3|-|TRBJ2-3
CASSLTSGGASDTQYF
TGTGCCAGCAGCTTAACTAGCGGGGGGGCGTCAGATACGCAGTATTTT
>TRBD1|TRBV5-1|-|TRBJ1-6
CASSLVGQDGNSPLHF
TGCGCCAGCAGCTTGGTGGGACAGGACGGGAATTCACCCCTCCACTTT
>-|TRBV5-1|few|TRBJ1-2
CASSLAGASDGYTF
TGCGCCAGCAGCTTAGCAGGGGCTTCCGATGGCTACACCTTC
>-|TRBV5-6|-|TRBJ1-4
CASSSFARQINEKLFF
TGTGCCAGCAGCTCCTTCGCGAGGCAGATTAATGAAAAACTGTTTTTT
>TRBD2|TRBV6-5|-|TRBJ2-3
CASQRESGADTQYF
TGTGCCAGCCAAAGAGAAAGCGGGGCAGATACGCAGTATTTT
>-|TRBV4-1|-|TRBJ1-4
CASNREGRSEKLFF
TGCGCCAGCAACCGAGAGGGAAGGTCTGAAAAACTGTTTTTT
>TRBD2|TRBV5-1|-|TRBJ2-2
CASSLPELAGSTGELFF
TGCGCCAGCAGCCTACCAGAACTAGCGGGGAGCACCGGGGAGCTGTTTTTT
>TRBD1|TRBV5-8|once|TRBJ2-5
CASPILPALTGVGQETQYF
TGTGCCAGCCCCATCCTCCCCGCTTTGACAGGGGTTGGGCAAGAGACCCAGTACTTC
>-|TRBV5-8|few|TRBJ1-6
CASSRQGIRGNSPLHF
TGTGCCAGCAGCCGTCAGGGGATTAGGGGGAATTCACCCCTCCACTTT
>TRBD1|TRBV7-2|-|TRBJ2-1
CASSYQTGVPYNEQFF
TGTGCCAGCAGCTACCAGACAGGGGTTCCCTACAATGAGCAGTTCTTC
>TRBD1|TRBV24-1|-|TRBJ2-5
CATSDFGTGKAGTQYF
TGTGCCACCAGTGATTTCGGGACAGGGAAGGCGGGGACCCAGTACTTC
>-|TRBV11-1|-|TRBJ1-5
CASSYIQGQPQHF
TGTGCCAGCAGCTACATACAGGGTCAGCCCCAGCATTTT
>-|TRBV6-2/TRBV6-3|-|TRBJ1-5
CASSYPYQPQHF
TGTGCCAGCAGTTACCCGTATCAGCCCCAGCATTTT
>TRBD1|TRBV5-6|once|TRBJ1-4
CASSLTGGAGNEKLFF
TGTGCCAGCAGCTTAACAGGGGGCGCGGGTAATGAAAAACTGTTTTTT
>-|TRBV28|-|TRBJ1-2
CASSLTGGAYTF
TGTGCCAGCAGTTTAACGGGGGGGGCCTACACCTTC
>TRBD1|TRBV6-6|-|TRBJ2-1
CASSYLGQGVPNEQFF
TGTGCCAGCAGTTACTTGGGACAGGGGGTACCTAATGAGCAGTTCTTC
>-|TRBV6-2/TRBV6-3|-|TRBJ2-2
CASSWTVEGTGELFF
TGTGCCAGCAGTTGGACCGTTGAGGGCACCGGGGAGCTGTTTTTT
>TRBD1|TRBV5-1|-|TRBJ1-4
CASSPDRGPTSTNEKLFF
TGCGCCAGCAGCCCCGACAGGGGTCCGACCTCAACTAATGAAAAACTGTTTTTT
>-|TRBV27|medium-sized|TRBJ2-3
CASSLAATNGDTQYF
TGTGCCAGCAGTTTGGCAGCAACTAACGGAGATACGCAGTATTTT
>-|TRBV9|-|TRBJ1-3
CASSVADQGWRNTIYF
TGTGCCAGCAGCGTAGCTGATCAGGGGTGGAGAAACACCATATATTTT
>TRBD1|TRBV18|once|TRBJ1-3
CASSPIPGQGASGNTIYF
TGTGCCAGCTCGCCTATCCCGGGACAGGGCGCCTCTGGAAACACCATATATTTT
>-|TRBV24-1|once|TRBJ1-3
CATSDLRGNTIYF
TGTGCCACCAGTGATTTAAGGGGAAACACCATATATTTT
>TRBD1|TRBV5-1|-|TRBJ2-5
CASKQGSETQYF
TGCGCCAGCAAACAGGGGAGCGAGACCCAGTACTTC
>TRBD2|TRBV30|-|TRBJ2-3
CAWSRGGTTDTQYF
TGTGCCTGGAGTCGGGGGGGGACCACAGATACGCAGTATTTT
>-|TRBV30|-|TRBJ1-5
CAWTRGRDQPQHF
TGTGCCTGGACCCGCGGGAGGGATCAGCCCCAGCATTTT
>TRBD1|TRBV18|-|TRBJ1-4
CASSPGYGDSNEKLFF
TGTGCCAGCTCACCCGGCTACGGGGACAGTAATGAAAAACTGTTTTTT
>-|TRBV29-1|-|TRBJ2-3
CSVVISGVGDTQYF
TGCAGCGTTGTTATTTCCGGGGTGGGAGATACGCAGTATTTT
>TRBD1|TRBV4-1|-|TRBJ1-2
CASSHLTGERDYGYTF
TGCGCCAGCAGCCATCTCACAGGGGAAAGGGACTATGGCTACACCTTC
>TRBD1|TRBV9|-|TRBJ1-1
CASSALQGGNTEAFF
TGTGCCAGCAGCGCCCTCCAGGGGGGGAACACTGAAGCTTTCTTT
>-|TRBV4-1|-|TRBJ1-5
CASSQDPEPQHF
TGCGCCAGCAGCCAAGATCCAGAGCCCCAGCATTTT
>-|TRBV7-8|-|TRBJ2-5
CASSTPGDPIETQYF
TGTGCCAGCAGCACCCCGGGGGACCCCATAGAGACCCAGTACTTC
>-|TRBV5-8|-|TRBJ1-1
CASRAEEAFF
TGTGCCAGCCGAGCCGAAGAAGCTTTCTTT
>TRBD1|TRBV9|-|TRBJ2-3
CASSVTGGRDTQYF
TGTGCCAGCAGCGTTACAGGGGGTAGAGATACGCAGTATTTT
>-|TRBV28|-|TRBJ1-6
CASSLSGLGGSYNSPLHF
TGTGCCAGCAGTTTGTCTGGGCTCGGTGGCTCCTATAATTCACCCCTCCACTTT